The sequence of this T cell receptor (beta chain) was determined in a study of blood T cell repertoires in COVID-19. Study in general: Italy, Spain and the United States were the sources of the convalescent and acute COVID-19 samples. T cells, B-cell-depleted T cells, or PBMCs provided the cDNA or gDNA that served as material.

Germline V gene lookup returns CDR1 MNHEY and CDR2 SVGAGI. CDR3 length equals 14 residues. After removal of 7 bases from V and 5 bases from J, the junction contained 9 bases not matched to a gene. Original methodology: Counts of nucleated cells, estimated from reference gene primer amplification, were obtained. TCRdb's table, derived via immunoSEQ multiplex PCR, lists solely in-frame clones and lacks some. That table gives V, J and clone size, and the DNA gave D and trimming. The sample contains about 230,000 clones, 85% to 90% of which appear only once. One Seattle source followed patients from active infection through their disease course.

This receptor was identified in a man between 50 and 59 years old with COVID-19, enrolled during active disease. Sequencing was performed on peripheral blood. The chain links TRBV6-5 to TRBJ2-5; TRBD1 matches 8 bases. CDR3 coding DNA: TGTGCCAGCACCAAGGACAGGGCCCGGGAGACCCAGTACTTC. It specifies CASTKDRARETQYF.